The entry below describes one T cell receptor beta chain. Profiling relied on immunoSEQ multiplex PCR, and the TCRdb table lists in-frame clones only, not all of them. The table records around 430,000 clones, roughly 89% of them present only once. This sample was included in a study of blood T cell repertoires in COVID-19. Overall study: Some COVID-19 samples were acute and others convalescent; all came from the United States, Italy and Spain. T cells, B-cell-depleted T cells, or PBMCs provided the cDNA or gDNA that served as material.

The CDR3 covers 14 residues. Germline loops: CDR1 LNHDA, CDR2 SQIVND (reference sequence). Trimming stripped 4 bases from V and 0 bases from J, with 8 bases between. Sequenced material: PBMCs or T cells enriched from blood (not recorded which). The TCR was taken from a woman in her 50s who had recovered from COVID-19. This sequence joins TRBV19 and TRBJ2-3; a weak D match, TRBD2 (6 bases). CDR3 sequence (DNA): TGTGCCAGTAGTACGGGGACTAGCACAGATACGCAGTATTTT. It is translated as CASSTGTSTDTQYF.